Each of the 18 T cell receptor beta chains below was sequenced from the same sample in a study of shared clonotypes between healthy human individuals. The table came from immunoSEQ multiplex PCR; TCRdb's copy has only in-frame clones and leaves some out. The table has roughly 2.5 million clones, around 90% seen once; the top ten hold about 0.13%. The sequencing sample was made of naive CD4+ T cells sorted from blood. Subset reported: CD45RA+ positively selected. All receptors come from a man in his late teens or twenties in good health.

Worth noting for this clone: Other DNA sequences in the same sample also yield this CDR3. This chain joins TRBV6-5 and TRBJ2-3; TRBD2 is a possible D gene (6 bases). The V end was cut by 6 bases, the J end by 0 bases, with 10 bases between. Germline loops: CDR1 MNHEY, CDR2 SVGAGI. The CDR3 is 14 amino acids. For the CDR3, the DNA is TGTGCCAGCAGCCGGGGAGGTAGCACAGATACGCAGTATTTT. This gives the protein CASSRGGSTDTQYF.

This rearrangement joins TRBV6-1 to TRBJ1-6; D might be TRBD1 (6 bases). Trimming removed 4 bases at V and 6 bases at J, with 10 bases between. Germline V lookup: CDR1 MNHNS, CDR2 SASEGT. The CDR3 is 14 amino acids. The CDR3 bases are TGTGCCAGCAGTGTTGGACAGAGTAATTCACCCCTCCACTTT. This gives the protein CASSVGQSNSPLHF.

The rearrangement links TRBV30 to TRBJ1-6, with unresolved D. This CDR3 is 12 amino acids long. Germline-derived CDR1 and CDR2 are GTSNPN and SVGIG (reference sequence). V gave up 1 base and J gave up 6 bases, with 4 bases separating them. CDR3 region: CAWSEVNSPLHF. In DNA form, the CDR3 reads TGTGCCTGGAGTGAGGTTAATTCACCCCTCCACTTT.

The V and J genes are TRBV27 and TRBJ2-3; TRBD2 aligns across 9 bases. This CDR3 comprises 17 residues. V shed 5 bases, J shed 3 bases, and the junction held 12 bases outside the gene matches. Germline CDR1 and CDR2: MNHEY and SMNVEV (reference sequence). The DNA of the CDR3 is TGTGCCAGCAGTCTAGGCGCTAGCGGGACATTTACAGATACGCAGTATTTT. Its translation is CASSLGASGTFTDTQYF.

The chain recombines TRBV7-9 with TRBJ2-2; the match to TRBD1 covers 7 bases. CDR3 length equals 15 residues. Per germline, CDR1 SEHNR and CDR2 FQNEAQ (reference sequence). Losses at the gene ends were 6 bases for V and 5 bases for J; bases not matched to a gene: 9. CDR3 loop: CASRTLDRPTGELFF. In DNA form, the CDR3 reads TGTGCCAGCAGGACCTTGGACAGGCCTACCGGGGAGCTGTTTTTT.

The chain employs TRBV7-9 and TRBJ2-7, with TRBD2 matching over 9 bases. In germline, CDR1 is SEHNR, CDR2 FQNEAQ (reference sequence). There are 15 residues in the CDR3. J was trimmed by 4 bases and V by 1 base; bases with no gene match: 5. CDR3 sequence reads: CASSLGGTSFYEQYF. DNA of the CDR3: TGTGCCAGCAGCTTAGGGGGGACTAGCTTTTACGAGCAGTACTTC.

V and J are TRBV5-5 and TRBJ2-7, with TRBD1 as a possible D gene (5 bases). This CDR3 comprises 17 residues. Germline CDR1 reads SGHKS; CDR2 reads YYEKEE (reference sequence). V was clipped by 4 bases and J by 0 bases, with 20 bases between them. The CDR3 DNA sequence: TGTGCCAGCAGCCAAACGAAGGCAGGGTATGCCTCCTACGAGCAGTACTTC. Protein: CASSQTKAGYASYEQYF.

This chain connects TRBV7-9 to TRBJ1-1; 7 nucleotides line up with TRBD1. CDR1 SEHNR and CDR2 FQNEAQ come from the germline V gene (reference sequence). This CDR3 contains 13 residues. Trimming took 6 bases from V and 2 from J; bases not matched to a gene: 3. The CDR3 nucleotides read TGTGCCAGCAGAGGACAGGTCAACACTGAAGCTTTCTTT. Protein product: CASRGQVNTEAFF.

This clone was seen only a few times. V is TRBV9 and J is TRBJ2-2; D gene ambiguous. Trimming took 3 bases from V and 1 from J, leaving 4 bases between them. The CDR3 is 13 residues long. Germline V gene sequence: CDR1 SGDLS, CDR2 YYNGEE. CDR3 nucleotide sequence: TGTGCCAGCAGCGACATGAACACCGGGGAGCTGTTTTTT. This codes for CASSDMNTGELFF.

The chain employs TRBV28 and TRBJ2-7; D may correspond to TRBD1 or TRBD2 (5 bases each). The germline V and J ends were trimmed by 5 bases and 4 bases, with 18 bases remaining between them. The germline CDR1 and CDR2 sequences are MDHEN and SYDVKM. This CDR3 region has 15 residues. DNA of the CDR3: TGTGCCAGCAGTGGCGACGGGGCGCCCCCGTACGAGCAGTACTTC. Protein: CASSGDGAPPYEQYF.

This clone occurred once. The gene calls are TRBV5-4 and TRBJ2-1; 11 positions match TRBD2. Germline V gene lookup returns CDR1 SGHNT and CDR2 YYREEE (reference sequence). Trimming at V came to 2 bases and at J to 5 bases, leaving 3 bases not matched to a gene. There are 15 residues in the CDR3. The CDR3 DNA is TGTGCCAGCAGCTTTAAGACTAGCGGGGACAATGAGCAGTTCTTC. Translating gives CASSFKTSGDNEQFF.

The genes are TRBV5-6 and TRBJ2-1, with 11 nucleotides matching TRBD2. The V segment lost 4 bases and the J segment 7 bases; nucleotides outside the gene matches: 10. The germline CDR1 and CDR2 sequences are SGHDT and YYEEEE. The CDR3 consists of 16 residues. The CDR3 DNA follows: TGTGCCAGCAGCATGGCGGGGTCTAGCGGGAGGAATGAGCAGTTCTTC. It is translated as CASSMAGSSGRNEQFF.

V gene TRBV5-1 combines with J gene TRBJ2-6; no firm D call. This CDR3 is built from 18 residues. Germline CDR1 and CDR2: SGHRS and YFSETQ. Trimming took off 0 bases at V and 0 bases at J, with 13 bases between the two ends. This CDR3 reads CASSLVVGSSSGANVLTF. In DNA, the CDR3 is TGCGCCAGCAGCTTGGTGGTAGGGTCAAGCTCTGGGGCCAACGTCCTGACTTTC. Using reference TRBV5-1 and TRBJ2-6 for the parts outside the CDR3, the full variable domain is KAGVTQTPRYLIKTRGQQVTLSCSPISGHRSVSWYQQTPGQGLQFLFEYFSETQRNKGNFPGRFSGRQFSNSRSEMNVSTLELGDSALYLCASSLVVGSSSGANVLTFGAGSRLTVL.

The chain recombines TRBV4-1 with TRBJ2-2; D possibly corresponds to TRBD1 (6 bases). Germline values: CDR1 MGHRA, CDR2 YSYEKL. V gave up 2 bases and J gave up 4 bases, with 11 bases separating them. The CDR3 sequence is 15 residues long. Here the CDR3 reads CASSQKQGSTGELFF. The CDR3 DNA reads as TGCGCCAGCAGCCAAAAACAGGGATCCACCGGGGAGCTGTTTTTT.

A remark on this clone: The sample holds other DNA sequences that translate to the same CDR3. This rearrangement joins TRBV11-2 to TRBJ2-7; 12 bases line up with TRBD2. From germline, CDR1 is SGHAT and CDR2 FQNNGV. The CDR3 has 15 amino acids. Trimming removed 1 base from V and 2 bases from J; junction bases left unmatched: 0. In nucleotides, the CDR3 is TGTGCCAGCAGCTTAGGACTAGCGGGAGCCTACGAGCAGTACTTC. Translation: CASSLGLAGAYEQYF.

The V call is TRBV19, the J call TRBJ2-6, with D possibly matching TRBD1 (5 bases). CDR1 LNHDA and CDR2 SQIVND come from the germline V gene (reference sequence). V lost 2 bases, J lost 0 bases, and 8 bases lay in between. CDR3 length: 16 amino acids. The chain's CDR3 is CASSIQGSSGANVLTF. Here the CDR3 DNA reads TGTGCCAGTAGTATACAGGGTTCCTCTGGGGCCAACGTCCTGACTTTC.

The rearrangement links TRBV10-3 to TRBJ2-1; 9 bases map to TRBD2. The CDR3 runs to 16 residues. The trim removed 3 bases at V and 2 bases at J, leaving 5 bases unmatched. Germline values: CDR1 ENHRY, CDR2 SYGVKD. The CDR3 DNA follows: TGTGCCATCAGTGAACAGCGGGGGGCAACCTACAATGAGCAGTTCTTC. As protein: CAISEQRGATYNEQFF.

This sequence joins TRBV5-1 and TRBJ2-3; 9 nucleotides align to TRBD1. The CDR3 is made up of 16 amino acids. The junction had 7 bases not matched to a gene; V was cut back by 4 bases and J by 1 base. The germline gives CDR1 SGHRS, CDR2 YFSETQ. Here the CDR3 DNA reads TGCGCCAGCAGCCAAACAGGGGGCGCGGGCACAGATACGCAGTATTTT. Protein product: CASSQTGGAGTDTQYF.